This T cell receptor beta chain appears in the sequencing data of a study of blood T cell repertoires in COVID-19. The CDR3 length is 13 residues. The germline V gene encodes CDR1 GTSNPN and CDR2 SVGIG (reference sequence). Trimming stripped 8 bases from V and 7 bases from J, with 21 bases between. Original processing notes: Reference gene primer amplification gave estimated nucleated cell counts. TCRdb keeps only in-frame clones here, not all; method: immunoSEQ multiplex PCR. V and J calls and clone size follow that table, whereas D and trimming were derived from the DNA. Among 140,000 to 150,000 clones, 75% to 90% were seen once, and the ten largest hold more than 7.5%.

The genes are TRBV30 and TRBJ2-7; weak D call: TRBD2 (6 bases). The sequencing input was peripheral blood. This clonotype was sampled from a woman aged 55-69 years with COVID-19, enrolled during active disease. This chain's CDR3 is CATRRDGFWEQYF. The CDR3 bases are TGTGCCACCCGGAGGGACGGGTTTTGGGAGCAGTACTTC.